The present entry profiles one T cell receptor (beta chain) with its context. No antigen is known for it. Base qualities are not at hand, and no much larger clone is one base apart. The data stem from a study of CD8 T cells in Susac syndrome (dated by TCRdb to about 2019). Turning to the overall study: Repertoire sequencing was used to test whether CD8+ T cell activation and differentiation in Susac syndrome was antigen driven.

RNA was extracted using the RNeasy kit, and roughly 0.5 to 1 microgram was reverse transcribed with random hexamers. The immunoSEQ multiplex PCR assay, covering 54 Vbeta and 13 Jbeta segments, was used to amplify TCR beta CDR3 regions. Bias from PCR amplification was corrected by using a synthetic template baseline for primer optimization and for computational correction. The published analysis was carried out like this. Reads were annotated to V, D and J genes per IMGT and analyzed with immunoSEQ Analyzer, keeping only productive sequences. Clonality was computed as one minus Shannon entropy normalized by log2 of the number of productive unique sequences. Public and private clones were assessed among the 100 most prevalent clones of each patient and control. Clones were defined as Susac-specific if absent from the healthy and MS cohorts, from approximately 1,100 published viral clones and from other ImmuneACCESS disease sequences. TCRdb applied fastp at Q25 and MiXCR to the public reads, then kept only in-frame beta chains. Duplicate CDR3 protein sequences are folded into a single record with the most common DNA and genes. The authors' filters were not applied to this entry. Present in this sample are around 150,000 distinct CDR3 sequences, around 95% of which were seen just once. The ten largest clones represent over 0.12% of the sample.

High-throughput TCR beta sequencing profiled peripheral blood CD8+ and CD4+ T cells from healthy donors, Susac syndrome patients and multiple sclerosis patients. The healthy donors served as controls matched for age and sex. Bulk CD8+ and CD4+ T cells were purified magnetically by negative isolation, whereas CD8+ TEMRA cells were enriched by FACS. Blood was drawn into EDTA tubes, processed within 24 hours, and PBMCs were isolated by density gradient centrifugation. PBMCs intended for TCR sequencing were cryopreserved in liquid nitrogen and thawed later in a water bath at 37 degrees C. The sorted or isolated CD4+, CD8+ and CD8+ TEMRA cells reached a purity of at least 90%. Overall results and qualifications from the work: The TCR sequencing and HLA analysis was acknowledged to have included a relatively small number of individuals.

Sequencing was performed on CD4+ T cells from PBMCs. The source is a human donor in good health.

The DNA reads TGTGCCAGCAGTTTAACTCCCCTTGGTACAGATACGCAGTATTTT. This encodes CASSLTPLGTDTQYF. Recombination linked TRBV27 to TRBJ2-3, with an unclear D gene assignment. CDR1 MNHEY and CDR2 SMNVEV are derived from the germline V gene (reference sequence). V and J lose 2 bases and 3 bases, and a span of 12 bases separates them. Including cysteine and phenylalanine, the CDR3 has 15 amino acids. The retained sequence is limited to the CDR3, 45 bases, with the frame set at the first base.